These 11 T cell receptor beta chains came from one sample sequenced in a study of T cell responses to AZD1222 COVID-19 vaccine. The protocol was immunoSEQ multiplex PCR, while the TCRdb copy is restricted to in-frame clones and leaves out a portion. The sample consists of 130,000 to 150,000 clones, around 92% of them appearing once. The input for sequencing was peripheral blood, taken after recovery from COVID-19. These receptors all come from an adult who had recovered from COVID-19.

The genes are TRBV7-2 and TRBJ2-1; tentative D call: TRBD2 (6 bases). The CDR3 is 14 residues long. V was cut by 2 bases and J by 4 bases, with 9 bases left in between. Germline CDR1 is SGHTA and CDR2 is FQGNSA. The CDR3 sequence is CASSLSSGYNEQFF. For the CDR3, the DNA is TGTGCCAGCAGCTTAAGTAGCGGTTACAATGAGCAGTTCTTC.

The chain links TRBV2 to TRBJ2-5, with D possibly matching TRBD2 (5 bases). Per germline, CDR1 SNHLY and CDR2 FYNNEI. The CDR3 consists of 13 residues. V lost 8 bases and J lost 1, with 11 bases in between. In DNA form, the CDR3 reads TGTGCCAGCCTCGGGGAGACCCAAGAGACCCAGTACTTC. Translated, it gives CASLGETQETQYF.

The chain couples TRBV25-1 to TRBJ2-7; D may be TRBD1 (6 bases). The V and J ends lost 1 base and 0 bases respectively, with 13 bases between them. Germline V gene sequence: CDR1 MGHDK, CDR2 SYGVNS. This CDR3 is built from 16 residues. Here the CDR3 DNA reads TGTGCCAGCAGTGAATTGGGGGCAGGGCCCTCCTACGAGCAGTACTTC. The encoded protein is CASSELGAGPSYEQYF.

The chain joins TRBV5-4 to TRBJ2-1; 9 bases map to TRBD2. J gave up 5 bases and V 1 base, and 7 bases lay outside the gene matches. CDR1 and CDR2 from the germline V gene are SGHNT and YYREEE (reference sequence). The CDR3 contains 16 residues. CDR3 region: CASSLQGLADDNEQFF. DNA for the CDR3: TGTGCCAGCAGCTTGCAGGGACTAGCAGACGACAATGAGCAGTTCTTC.

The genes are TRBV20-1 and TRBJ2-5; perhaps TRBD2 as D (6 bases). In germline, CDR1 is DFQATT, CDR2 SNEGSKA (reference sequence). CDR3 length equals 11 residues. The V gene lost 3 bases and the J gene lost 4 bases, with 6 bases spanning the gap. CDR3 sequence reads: CSASGRETQYF. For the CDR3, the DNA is TGCAGTGCTAGCGGGAGAGAGACCCAGTACTTC.

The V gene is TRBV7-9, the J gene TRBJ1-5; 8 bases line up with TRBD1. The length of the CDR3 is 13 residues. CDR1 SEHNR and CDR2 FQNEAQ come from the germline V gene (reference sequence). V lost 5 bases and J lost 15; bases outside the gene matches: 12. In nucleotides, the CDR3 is TGTGCCAGCAGCCCTCAGGCGGGGGACAGGCTGCATTTT. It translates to CASSPQAGDRLHF.

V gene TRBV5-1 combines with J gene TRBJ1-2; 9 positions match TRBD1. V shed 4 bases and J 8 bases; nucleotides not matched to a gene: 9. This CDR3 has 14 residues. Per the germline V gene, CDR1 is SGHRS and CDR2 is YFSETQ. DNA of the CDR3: TGCGCCAGCAGCGCCCGGACAGGGGCAGGAGGCTACACCTTC. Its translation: CASSARTGAGGYTF.

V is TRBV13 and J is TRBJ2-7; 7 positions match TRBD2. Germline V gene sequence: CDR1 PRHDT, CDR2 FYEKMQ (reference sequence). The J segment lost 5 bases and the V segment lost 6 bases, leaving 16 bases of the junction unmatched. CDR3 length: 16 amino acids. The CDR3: CASRSKRTSLGHEQYF. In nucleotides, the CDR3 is TGTGCCAGCAGATCTAAAAGGACTAGTCTAGGCCACGAGCAGTACTTC.

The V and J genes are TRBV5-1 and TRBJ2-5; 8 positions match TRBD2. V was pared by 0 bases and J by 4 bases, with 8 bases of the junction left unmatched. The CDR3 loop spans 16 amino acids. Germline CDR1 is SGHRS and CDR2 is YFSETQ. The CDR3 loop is CASSLGTGGRGETQYF. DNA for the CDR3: TGCGCCAGCAGCTTGGGTACGGGAGGGCGAGGAGAGACCCAGTACTTC.

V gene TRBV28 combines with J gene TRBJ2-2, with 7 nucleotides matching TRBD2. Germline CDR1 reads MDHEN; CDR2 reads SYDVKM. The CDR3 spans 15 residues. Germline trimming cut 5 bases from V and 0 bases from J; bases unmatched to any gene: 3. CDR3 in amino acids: CASSGRAANTGELFF. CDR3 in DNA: TGTGCCAGCAGTGGGAGGGCCGCGAACACCGGGGAGCTGTTTTTT.

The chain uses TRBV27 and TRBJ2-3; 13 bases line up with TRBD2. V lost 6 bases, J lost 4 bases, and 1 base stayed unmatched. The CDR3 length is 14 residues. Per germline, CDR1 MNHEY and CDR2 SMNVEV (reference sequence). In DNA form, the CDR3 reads TGTGCCAGCAGGACTAGCGGGAGGCCAGATACGCAGTATTTT. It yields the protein CASRTSGRPDTQYF.